This entry concerns a single T cell receptor beta chain. This sample was included in a study of blood T cell repertoires in COVID-19. Here immunoSEQ multiplex PCR was the method, and the copy in TCRdb shows in-frame clones only, minus some. The table has tens of thousands of clones, roughly four fifths seen once. With 0 bases clipped from V and 7 bases from J, the junction kept 7 bases outside the gene matches. The CDR3 contains 15 residues. Germline V gives CDR1 LNHDA, CDR2 SQIVND (reference sequence). This sequence joins TRBV19 and TRBJ2-7, with 9 bases aligning to TRBD2. The specimen sequenced was peripheral blood. The sequence was collected from a woman between 45 and 60 years old with active or convalescent COVID-19. CDR3 sequence (DNA): TGTGCCAGTAGTATAGATCGTATAGCGGGAGCGGAGCAGTACTTC. Protein: CASSIDRIAGAEQYF. Complete variable domain (other parts from reference TRBV19 and TRBJ2-7): DGGITQSPKYLFRKEGQNVTLSCEQNLNHDAMYWYRQDPGQGLRLIYYSQIVNDFQKGDIAEGYSVSREKKESFPLTVTSAQKNPTAFYLCASSIDRIAGAEQYFGPGTRLTVT.